The source of this TCR beta chain is a study of T cells expressing NK-cell markers. This CDR3 is built from 13 residues. Looked up from germline, CDR1 is MNHEY and CDR2 is SVGAGI. One entry per CDR3 protein, without DNA, is what TCRdb gives after re-calling the 5' RACE reads. The sample's table shows roughly 120,000 distinct CDR3 sequences. The TCR was taken from a woman between 18 and 70 years old in good health. This chain uses TRBV6-5 with TRBJ2-7; checking the TCRdb D call of TRBD1 is not possible without DNA. The sequenced sample was blood T cells: a sorted CD56 or NKG2C T cell subset, CD4+ or CD8+ T cells, or bulk PBMC T cells (not recorded which). CDR3 sequence: CASSYFSGGVQYF.